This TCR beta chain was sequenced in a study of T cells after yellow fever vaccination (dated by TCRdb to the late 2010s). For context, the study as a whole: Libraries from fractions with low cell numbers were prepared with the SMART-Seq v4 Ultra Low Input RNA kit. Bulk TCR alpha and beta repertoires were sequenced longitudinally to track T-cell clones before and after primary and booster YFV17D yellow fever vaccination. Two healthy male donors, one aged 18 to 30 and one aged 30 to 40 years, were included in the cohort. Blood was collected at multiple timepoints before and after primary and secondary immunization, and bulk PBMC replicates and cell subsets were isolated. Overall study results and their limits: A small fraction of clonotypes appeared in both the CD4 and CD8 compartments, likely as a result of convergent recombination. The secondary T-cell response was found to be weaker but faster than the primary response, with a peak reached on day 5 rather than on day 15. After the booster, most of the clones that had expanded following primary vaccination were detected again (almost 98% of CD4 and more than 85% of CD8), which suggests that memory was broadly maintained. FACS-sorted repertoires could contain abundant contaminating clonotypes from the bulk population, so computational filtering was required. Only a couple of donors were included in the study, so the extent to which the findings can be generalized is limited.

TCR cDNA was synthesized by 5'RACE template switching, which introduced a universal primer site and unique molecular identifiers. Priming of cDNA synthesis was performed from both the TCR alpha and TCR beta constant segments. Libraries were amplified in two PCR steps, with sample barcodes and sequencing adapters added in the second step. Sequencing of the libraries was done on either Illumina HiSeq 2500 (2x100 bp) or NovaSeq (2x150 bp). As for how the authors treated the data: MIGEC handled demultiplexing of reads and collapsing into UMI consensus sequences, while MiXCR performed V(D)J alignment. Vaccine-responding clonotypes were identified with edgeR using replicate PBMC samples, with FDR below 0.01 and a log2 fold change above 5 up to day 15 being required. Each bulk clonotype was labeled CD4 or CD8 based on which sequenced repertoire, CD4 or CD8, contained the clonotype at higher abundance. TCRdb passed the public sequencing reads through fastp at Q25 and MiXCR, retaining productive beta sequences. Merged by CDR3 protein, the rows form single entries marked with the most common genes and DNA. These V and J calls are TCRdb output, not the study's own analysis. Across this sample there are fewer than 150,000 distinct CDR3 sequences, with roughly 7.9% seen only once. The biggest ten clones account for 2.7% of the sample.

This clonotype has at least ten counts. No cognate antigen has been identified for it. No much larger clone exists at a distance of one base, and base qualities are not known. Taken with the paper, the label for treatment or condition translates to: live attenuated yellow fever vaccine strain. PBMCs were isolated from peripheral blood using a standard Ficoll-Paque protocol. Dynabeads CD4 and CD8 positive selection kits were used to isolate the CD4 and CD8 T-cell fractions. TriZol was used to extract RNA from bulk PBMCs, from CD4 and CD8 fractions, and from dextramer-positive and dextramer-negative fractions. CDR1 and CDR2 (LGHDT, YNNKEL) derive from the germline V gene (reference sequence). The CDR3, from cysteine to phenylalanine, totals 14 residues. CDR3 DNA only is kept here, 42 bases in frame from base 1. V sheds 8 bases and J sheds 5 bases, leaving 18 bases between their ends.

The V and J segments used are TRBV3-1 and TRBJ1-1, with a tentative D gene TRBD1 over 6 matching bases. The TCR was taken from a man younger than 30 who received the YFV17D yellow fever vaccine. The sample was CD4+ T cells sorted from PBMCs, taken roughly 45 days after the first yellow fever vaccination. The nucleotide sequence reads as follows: TGTGCCAGCCGGTCAGGGGAGGGGATGACTGAAGCTTTCTTT. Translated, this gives CASRSGEGMTEAFF.